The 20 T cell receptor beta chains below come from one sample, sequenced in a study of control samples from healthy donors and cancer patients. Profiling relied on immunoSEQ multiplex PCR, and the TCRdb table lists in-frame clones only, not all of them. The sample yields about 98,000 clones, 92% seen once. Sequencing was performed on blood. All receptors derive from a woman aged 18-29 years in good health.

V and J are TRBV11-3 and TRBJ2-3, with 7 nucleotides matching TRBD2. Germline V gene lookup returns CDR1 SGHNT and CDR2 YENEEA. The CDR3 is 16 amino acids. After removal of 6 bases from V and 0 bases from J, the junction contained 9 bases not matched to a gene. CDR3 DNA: TGTGCCAGCAGTCGTCCTTGGGGGGGGAGCACAGATACGCAGTATTTT. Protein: CASSRPWGGSTDTQYF.

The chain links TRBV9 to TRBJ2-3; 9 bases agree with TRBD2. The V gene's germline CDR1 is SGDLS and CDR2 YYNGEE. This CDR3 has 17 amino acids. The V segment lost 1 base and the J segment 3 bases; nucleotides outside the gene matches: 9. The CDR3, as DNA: TGTGCCAGCAGCGTAACCCCGGCTAGCGGGATAACAGATACGCAGTATTTT. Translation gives CASSVTPASGITDTQYF.

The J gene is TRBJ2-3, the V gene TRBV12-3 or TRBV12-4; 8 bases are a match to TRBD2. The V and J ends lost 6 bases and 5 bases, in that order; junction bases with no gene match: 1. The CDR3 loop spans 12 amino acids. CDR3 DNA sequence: TGTGCCAGCAGCCGGGGGGGAGATACGCAGTATTTT. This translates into CASSRGGDTQYF.

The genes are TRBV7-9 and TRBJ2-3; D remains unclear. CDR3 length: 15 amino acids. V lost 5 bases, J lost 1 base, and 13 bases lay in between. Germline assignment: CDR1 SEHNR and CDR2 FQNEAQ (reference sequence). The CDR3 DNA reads TGTGCCAGCAGCAACCGGTCTGGTCGCACAGATACGCAGTATTTT. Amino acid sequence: CASSNRSGRTDTQYF.

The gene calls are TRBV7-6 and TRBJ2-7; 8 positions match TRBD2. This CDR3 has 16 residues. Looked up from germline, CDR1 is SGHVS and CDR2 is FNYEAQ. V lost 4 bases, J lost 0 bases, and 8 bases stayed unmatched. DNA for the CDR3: TGTGCCAGCAGCTCACAAACGGGACTAGGCTCCTACGAGCAGTACTTC. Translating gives CASSSQTGLGSYEQYF.

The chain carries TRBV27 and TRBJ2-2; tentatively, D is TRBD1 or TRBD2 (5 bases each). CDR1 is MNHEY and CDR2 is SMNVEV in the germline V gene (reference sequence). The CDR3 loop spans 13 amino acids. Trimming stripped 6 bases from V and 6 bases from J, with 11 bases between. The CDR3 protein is CASRITGPGELFF. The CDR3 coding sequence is TGTGCCAGCAGAATAACGGGGCCCGGGGAGCTGTTTTTT.

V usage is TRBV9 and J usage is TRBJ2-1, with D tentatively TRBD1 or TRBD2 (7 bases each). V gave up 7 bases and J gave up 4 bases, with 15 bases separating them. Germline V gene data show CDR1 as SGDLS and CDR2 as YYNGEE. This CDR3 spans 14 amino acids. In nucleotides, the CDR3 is TGTGCCAGCGGCGGGGAGGGGGCTTACAATGAGCAGTTCTTC. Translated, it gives CASGGEGAYNEQFF.

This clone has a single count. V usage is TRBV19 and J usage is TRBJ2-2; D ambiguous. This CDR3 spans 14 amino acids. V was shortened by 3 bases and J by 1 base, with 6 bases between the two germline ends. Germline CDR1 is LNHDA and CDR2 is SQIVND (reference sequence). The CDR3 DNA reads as TGTGCCAGTAGTATTCGGCGGAACACCGGGGAGCTGTTTTTT. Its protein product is CASSIRRNTGELFF.

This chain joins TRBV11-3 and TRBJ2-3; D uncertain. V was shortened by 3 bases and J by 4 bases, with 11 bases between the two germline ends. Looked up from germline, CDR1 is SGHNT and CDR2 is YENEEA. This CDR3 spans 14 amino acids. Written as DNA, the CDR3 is TGTGCCAGCAGCTTCTCCGCCCCGGCAGATACGCAGTATTTT. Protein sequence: CASSFSAPADTQYF.

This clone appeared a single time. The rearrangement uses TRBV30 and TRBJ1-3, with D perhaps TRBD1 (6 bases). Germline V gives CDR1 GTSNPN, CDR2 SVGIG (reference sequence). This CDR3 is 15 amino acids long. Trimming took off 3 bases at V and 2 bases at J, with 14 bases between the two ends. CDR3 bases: TGTGCCTGGAGCCTTCAGGGGATAGCTGGAAACACCATATATTTT. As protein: CAWSLQGIAGNTIYF.

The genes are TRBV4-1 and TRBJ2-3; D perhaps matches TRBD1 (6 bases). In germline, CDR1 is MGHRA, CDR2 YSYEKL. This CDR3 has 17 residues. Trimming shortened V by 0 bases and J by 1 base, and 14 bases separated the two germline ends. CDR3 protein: CASSQEGGPRGTDTQYF. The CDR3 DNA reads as TGCGCCAGCAGCCAAGAAGGGGGACCCCGGGGCACAGATACGCAGTATTTT.

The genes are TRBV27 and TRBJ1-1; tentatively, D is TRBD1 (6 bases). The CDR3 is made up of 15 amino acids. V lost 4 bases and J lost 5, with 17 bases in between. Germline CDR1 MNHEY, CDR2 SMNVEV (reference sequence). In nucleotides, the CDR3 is TGTGCCAGCAGTTCCCCGGAGGGGGGAGGAACTGAAGCTTTCTTT. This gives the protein CASSSPEGGGTEAFF.

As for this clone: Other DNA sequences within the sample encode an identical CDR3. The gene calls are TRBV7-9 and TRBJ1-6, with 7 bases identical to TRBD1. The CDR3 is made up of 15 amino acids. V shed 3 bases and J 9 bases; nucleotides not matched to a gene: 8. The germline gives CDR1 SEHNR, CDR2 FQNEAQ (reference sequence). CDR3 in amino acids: CASSFGQGVGSPLHF. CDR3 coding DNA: TGTGCCAGCAGCTTTGGGCAGGGGGTGGGTTCACCCCTCCACTTT.

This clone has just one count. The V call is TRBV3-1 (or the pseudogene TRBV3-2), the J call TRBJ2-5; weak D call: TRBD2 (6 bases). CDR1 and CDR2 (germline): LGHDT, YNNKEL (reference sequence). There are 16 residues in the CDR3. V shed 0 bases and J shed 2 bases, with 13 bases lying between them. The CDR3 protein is CASSQDRLGGQETQYF. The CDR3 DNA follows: TGTGCCAGCAGCCAAGATCGACTAGGTGGGCAAGAGACCCAGTACTTC.

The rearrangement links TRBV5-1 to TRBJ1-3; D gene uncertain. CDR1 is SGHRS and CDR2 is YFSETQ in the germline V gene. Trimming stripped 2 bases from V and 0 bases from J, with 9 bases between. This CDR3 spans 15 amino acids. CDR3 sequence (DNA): TGCGCCAGCAGCTTTGCCAGCAGCTCTGGAAACACCATATATTTT. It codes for CASSFASSSGNTIYF. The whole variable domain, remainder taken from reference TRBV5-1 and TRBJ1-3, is KAGVTQTPRYLIKTRGQQVTLSCSPISGHRSVSWYQQTPGQGLQFLFEYFSETQRNKGNFPGRFSGRQFSNSRSEMNVSTLELGDSALYLCASSFASSSGNTIYFGEGSWLTVV.

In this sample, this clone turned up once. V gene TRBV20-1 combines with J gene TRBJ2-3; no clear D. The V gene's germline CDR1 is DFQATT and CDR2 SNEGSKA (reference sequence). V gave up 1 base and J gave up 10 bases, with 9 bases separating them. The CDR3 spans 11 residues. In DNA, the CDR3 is TGCAGTGCTAGAGTAGGTCCCGCGCAGTATTTT. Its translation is CSARVGPAQYF.

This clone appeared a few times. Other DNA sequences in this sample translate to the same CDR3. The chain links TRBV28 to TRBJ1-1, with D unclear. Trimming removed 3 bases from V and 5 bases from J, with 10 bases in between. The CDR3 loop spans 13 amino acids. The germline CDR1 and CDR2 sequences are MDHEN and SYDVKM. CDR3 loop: CASSFKGDTEAFF. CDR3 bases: TGTGCCAGCAGTTTTAAGGGAGATACTGAAGCTTTCTTT.

CDR3 residues: CASSQVQQGASYGYTF. CDR3 coding DNA: TGTGCCAGCAGCCAAGTCCAACAGGGGGCGAGTTATGGCTACACCTTC. The chain couples TRBV3-1 (or the pseudogene TRBV3-2) to TRBJ1-2; 9 bases align to TRBD1. This CDR3 has 16 amino acids. Germline V CDR1 and CDR2: LGHDT, YNNKEL (reference sequence). Trimming took 1 base from V and 5 from J; bases not matched to a gene: 8.

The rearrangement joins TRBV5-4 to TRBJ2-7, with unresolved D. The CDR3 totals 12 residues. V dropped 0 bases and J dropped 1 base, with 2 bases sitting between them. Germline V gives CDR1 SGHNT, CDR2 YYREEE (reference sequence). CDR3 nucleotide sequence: TGTGCCAGCAGCTTGGAGTCCTACGAGCAGTACTTC. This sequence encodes CASSLESYEQYF.

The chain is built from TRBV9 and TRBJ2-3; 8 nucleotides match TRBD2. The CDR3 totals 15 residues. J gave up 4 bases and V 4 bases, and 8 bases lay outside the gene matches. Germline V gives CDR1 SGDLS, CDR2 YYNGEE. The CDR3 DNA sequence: TGTGCCAGCAGCCCCTGGACTAGCCGGGCAGATACGCAGTATTTT. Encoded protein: CASSPWTSRADTQYF.